These T cell receptor beta chains were read from a single sample in a study of blood T cell repertoires in COVID-19. The table came from immunoSEQ multiplex PCR; TCRdb's copy has only in-frame clones and leaves some out. Here the sample spans fewer than 450,000 clones, 88% being singletons. The sequenced material came from peripheral blood. These receptors all come from a woman aged 65 to 85 with COVID-19, enrolled during active disease. Both conserved end residues are part of each CDR3. A D gene is named only where the DNA matches it firmly. Clone size is given for some rows only: seen once, a few or many times, or a class if the clone is expanded.

D: NA; size: NA; J: TRBJ1-3; V: TRBV6-5; DNA: TGTGCCAGCAGCCTCGACAGCTCTGGAAACACCATATATTTT; CDR3: CASSLDSSGNTIYF
D: NA; size: NA; J: TRBJ1-1; V: TRBV7-9; DNA: TGTGCCAGCAGCTTAGACCGCCGGACTGAAGCTTTCTTT; CDR3: CASSLDRRTEAFF
D: NA; size: NA; J: TRBJ1-2; V: TRBV11-2; DNA: TGTGCCAGCAGCCCCATGGGGGGTAACTATGGCTACACCTTC; CDR3: CASSPMGGNYGYTF
D: TRBD1; size: NA; J: TRBJ2-5; V: TRBV5-6; DNA: TGTGCCAGCAGCTTGTCGACAGGGCCGGGAGAGACCCAGTACTTC; CDR3: CASSLSTGPGETQYF
D: TRBD1; size: NA; J: TRBJ1-2; V: TRBV28; DNA: TGTGCCAGCAGTGGACAGGGTGAGGGCTATGGCTACACCTTC; CDR3: CASSGQGEGYGYTF
D: NA; size: NA; J: TRBJ1-5; V: TRBV19; DNA: TGTGCCAGTAGTATTGAGGCGGGGAGCAATCAGCCCCAGCATTTT; CDR3: CASSIEAGSNQPQHF
D: NA; size: once; J: TRBJ2-7; V: TRBV27; DNA: TGTGCCAGCAGTATAACCGGGAGCTCCTACGAGCAGTACTTC; CDR3: CASSITGSSYEQYF
D: NA; size: NA; J: TRBJ2-3; V: TRBV20-1; DNA: TGCAGTGCTAGTTCCCGTGGGGCAGGAGATACGCAGTATTTT; CDR3: CSASSRGAGDTQYF
D: NA; size: NA; J: TRBJ2-7; V: TRBV11-2; DNA: TGTGCCAGCAGCTTAGCCACAGGAACCTACGAGCAGTACTTC; CDR3: CASSLATGTYEQYF
D: NA; size: NA; J: TRBJ1-1; V: TRBV3-1/TRBV3-2; DNA: TGTGCCAGCAGCCAAGGGCCATCCACTGAAGCTTTCTTT; CDR3: CASSQGPSTEAFF
D: TRBD1; size: NA; J: TRBJ1-2; V: TRBV5-6; DNA: TGTGCCAGCAGCCCCACCCCTTCAGGGGGGCCCGTCTATGGCTACACCTTC; CDR3: CASSPTPSGGPVYGYTF
D: NA; size: few; J: TRBJ2-7; V: TRBV7-9; DNA: TGTGCCAGCGTCAAAAGTACAGGGATCTACGAGCAGTACTTC; CDR3: CASVKSTGIYEQYF
D: NA; size: NA; J: TRBJ1-2; V: TRBV19; DNA: TGTGCCAGTAGCCCAGGGAATCCGGCCTATGGCTACACCTTC; CDR3: CASSPGNPAYGYTF
D: NA; size: NA; J: TRBJ1-3; V: TRBV5-1; DNA: TGCGCCAGCAGCTACTTAGGCGTGGGGAGCTCTGGAAACACCATATATTTT; CDR3: CASSYLGVGSSGNTIYF
D: TRBD1; size: NA; J: TRBJ1-3; V: TRBV11-2; DNA: TGTGCCAGCAGCACCGGAGCAGGGGGTGGAAACACCATATATTTT; CDR3: CASSTGAGGGNTIYF
D: NA; size: once; J: TRBJ1-3; V: TRBV21-1; DNA: TGTGCCAGCAGCGTTCTGGGACAAATCTCTGGAAACACCATATATTTT; CDR3: CASSVLGQISGNTIYF
D: TRBD1; size: NA; J: TRBJ1-2; V: TRBV9; DNA: TGTGCCAGCACCCCGACAGGGCTCTATGGCTACACCTTC; CDR3: CASTPTGLYGYTF
D: TRBD1; size: NA; J: TRBJ2-2; V: TRBV6-5; DNA: TGTGCCAGCAGTTCCCAGGGGGCAATCGGGGAGCTGTTTTTT; CDR3: CASSSQGAIGELFF
D: NA; size: NA; J: TRBJ1-1; V: TRBV7-9; DNA: TGTGCCAGCAGCTTTCCGACAGTGAACACTGAAGCTTTCTTT; CDR3: CASSFPTVNTEAFF
D: NA; size: NA; J: TRBJ1-5; V: TRBV4-3; DNA: TGCGCCAGCAGCCGGTCGGGGGAGCCCTCTCAGCCCCAGCATTTT; CDR3: CASSRSGEPSQPQHF
D: NA; size: NA; J: TRBJ1-1; V: TRBV18; DNA: TGTGCCAGCTCACCACCGAATTCACTGGGGGCCGGCACTGAAGCTTTCTTT; CDR3: CASSPPNSLGAGTEAFF
D: NA; size: NA; J: TRBJ1-2; V: TRBV3-1/TRBV3-2; DNA: TGTGCCAGCAGCCAAGACGCCACTCACTATGGCTACACCTTC; CDR3: CASSQDATHYGYTF
D: NA; size: NA; J: TRBJ1-1; V: TRBV15; DNA: TGTGCCACCAACCAAGACAGAAACACTGAAGCTTTCTTT; CDR3: CATNQDRNTEAFF
D: TRBD2; size: NA; J: TRBJ2-7; V: TRBV28; DNA: TGTGCCAGCAGTTTACCCGGACTAGCGGGGGGGCTCAATGAGCAGTACTTC; CDR3: CASSLPGLAGGLNEQYF
D: NA; size: NA; J: TRBJ2-7; V: TRBV19; DNA: TGTGCCAGTAGCCTAGACCCCGGTTCAAGCTCCTACGAGCAGTACTTC; CDR3: CASSLDPGSSSYEQYF
D: NA; size: NA; J: TRBJ2-7; V: TRBV9; DNA: TGTGCCAGCAGCTCCCGGACAGATTTTTACGAGCAGTACTTC; CDR3: CASSSRTDFYEQYF
D: TRBD1; size: NA; J: TRBJ1-1; V: TRBV2; DNA: TGTGCCAGCAGTGTCGGGACAGCACATGAAGCTTTCTTT; CDR3: CASSVGTAHEAFF
D: TRBD1; size: NA; J: TRBJ2-5; V: TRBV7-2; DNA: TGTGCCAGCAGCTTAGGACAGGGAAACCAAGAGACCCAGTACTTC; CDR3: CASSLGQGNQETQYF
D: NA; size: NA; J: TRBJ1-3; V: TRBV28; DNA: TGTGCCAGCAGTTCCGGCGGGACCGCCGGAAACACCATATATTTT; CDR3: CASSSGGTAGNTIYF
D: NA; size: NA; J: TRBJ1-1; V: TRBV5-1; DNA: TGCGCCAGCAGCCCCACAGGGACCAGGGAAGCTTTCTTT; CDR3: CASSPTGTREAFF
D: NA; size: few; J: TRBJ1-3; V: TRBV4-1; DNA: TGCGCCAGCAGCCGTATATTCGTCTCTGGAAACACCATATATTTT; CDR3: CASSRIFVSGNTIYF
D: NA; size: NA; J: TRBJ2-1; V: TRBV25-1; DNA: TGTGCCAGCAGCGAACCGGGACTCAGAGGCGGGGAGCAGTTCTTC; CDR3: CASSEPGLRGGEQFF
D: TRBD1; size: NA; J: TRBJ2-1; V: TRBV6-6; DNA: TGTGCCAGCAGTTACCTGGGACAGGCAACGTACAATGAGCAGTTCTTC; CDR3: CASSYLGQATYNEQFF
D: TRBD1; size: NA; J: TRBJ1-6; V: TRBV7-9; DNA: TGTGCCAGCGGACCGGGACAGCCTCTTTCACCCCTCCACTTT; CDR3: CASGPGQPLSPLHF
D: TRBD1; size: NA; J: TRBJ1-5; V: TRBV15; DNA: TGTGCCACCAGCAGCCCCCGGACAGGGCAGCGTCAGCCCCAGCATTTT; CDR3: CATSSPRTGQRQPQHF
D: NA; size: NA; J: TRBJ1-1; V: TRBV2; DNA: TGTGCCAGCAGTGATTGGACAGAGAACACTGAAGCTTTCTTT; CDR3: CASSDWTENTEAFF
D: TRBD1; size: few; J: TRBJ2-7; V: TRBV5-1; DNA: TGCGCCAGCAGACGCGGGACAGGGACTCTCGAGCAGTACTTC; CDR3: CASRRGTGTLEQYF
D: TRBD1; size: NA; J: TRBJ1-5; V: TRBV5-6; DNA: TGTGCCAGCAGCTTGGGACAGGGTGGGGGTCAGCCCCAGCATTTT; CDR3: CASSLGQGGGQPQHF